This entry describes one T cell receptor beta chain. Its specificity is unknown. This sample was taken from a study of T cell repertoires in cytomegalovirus infection. Whole-study context: Public TCR beta signatures were indicative of both CMV infection and a matching HLA type.

TCRdb independently ran MiXCR on the reads; one entry per CDR3 protein. The table has 150,000 to 200,000 distinct CDR3 sequences, roughly a sixth seen once. Study outcomes and limitations: Cumulative public TCR beta family frequency identified CMV carriers with the relevant HLA. Clonotype analysis showed dominance of the ex vivo response by HLA-C-restricted CMV-specific TCR beta clonotypes.

The CDR3 contains 15 residues. The V gene's germline CDR1 is MNHNS and CDR2 SASEGT. The V and J ends lost 6 bases and 6 bases, in that order; junction bases with no gene match: 8. This receptor was obtained from a human donor in good health (CMV status not recorded). Some clones in this sample may be carry-over from other donors' samples. This chain joins TRBV6-1 and TRBJ2-3; 11 bases are shared with TRBD2. Sequencing was carried out using CD8+ T cells from PBMCs. CDR3 loop: CASSPLAGEADTQYF. The CDR3, as DNA: TGTGCCAGCAGCCCACTAGCGGGGGAGGCGGATACGCAGTATTTT.